The clone carrying this T cell receptor beta chain was counted between two and nine times. Its cognate antigen is unknown. This CDR3 is built from 14 residues. The V end lost 3 bases, the J end lost 4 bases, and 12 bases lay between the germline ends. The germline V gene encodes CDR1 MDHEN and CDR2 SYDVKM. TCRdb recomputed calls from the reads with MiXCR, one row per CDR3 protein. The repertoire consists of some 220,000 distinct CDR3 sequences, with around 35% occurring once and the leading ten covering 59%. This specimen comes from a study of T cell repertoires in cytomegalovirus infection. Sample: CD8+ T cells from cultured PBMCs, taken from culture after CMV antigen stimulation. This receptor was identified in a human donor in good health (CMV status not recorded). Some clones in this sample may be carry-over from other donors' samples. This chain uses TRBV28 with TRBJ1-1, with D possibly matching TRBD1 (5 bases). In DNA, the CDR3 is TGTGCCAGCAGTTTCGGAGGGGCTGGCACTGAAGCTTTCTTT. Translated, it gives CASSFGGAGTEAFF.